The clone carrying this T cell receptor (beta chain) was picked up a small number of times. The antigen is undetermined. The record originates from a study of cytomegalovirus exposure and HLA in healthy donors. Findings and limits, study-wide: A later analysis showed that HLA-associated TCR beta chains had undergone more clonal expansion than equally common others.

Primers for the PCR totalled 60 Vbeta and 13 Jbeta. The assay was immunoSEQ multiplex PCR, and TCRdb's table has in-frame clones only and misses some. Found here are 90,000 to 120,000 clones, roughly 9.1% of them singletons; the top ten hold under 6.5%. The junction had 13 bases not matched to a gene; V was cut back by 5 bases and J by 5 bases. Looked up from germline, CDR1 is LNHNV and CDR2 is YYDKDF (reference sequence). The CDR3 is 16 amino acids. J is TRBJ2-3 and V is TRBV15, with TRBD1 matching 7 bases. The receptor comes from a man aged 35 to 55 in good health and CMV-seropositive. Sequenced input: PBMCs. The CDR3: CATSAEDRGGRDTQYF. The CDR3 nucleotides read TGTGCCACCAGCGCGGAGGATCGAGGGGGCAGAGATACGCAGTATTTT.